These 5 T cell receptor beta chains were sequenced from one sample in a study of cytomegalovirus exposure and HLA in healthy donors. PCR employed 60 Vbeta and 13 Jbeta primers. Sequencing was performed with immunoSEQ multiplex PCR; in TCRdb, only in-frame clones are kept and a portion is missing. The listing records approximately 190,000 clones. Input material: PBMCs. Source of these receptors: a man aged 25-45 years in good health and CMV-seronegative.

This rearrangement joins TRBV19 to TRBJ1-3, with 8 bases identical to TRBD1. V lost 4 bases and J lost 0; bases outside the gene matches: 8. This CDR3 has 17 residues. Germline CDR1 is LNHDA and CDR2 is SQIVND (reference sequence). The CDR3 region has the DNA TGTGCCAGTAGTAGCGCCGGACAGGGATACTCTGGAAACACCATATATTTT. Translated, it gives CASSSAGQGYSGNTIYF.

The V gene is TRBV10-2, the J gene TRBJ1-1; D perhaps matches TRBD1 (5 bases). The germline V gene has CDR1 WSHSY and CDR2 SAAADI. Deletions cut 7 bases from V and 8 bases from J, with 26 bases between. The CDR3 consists of 16 residues. For the CDR3, the DNA is TGCGCCAGCACCGAGTGGGGCTTTGGTGGGGAAAAAGAAGCTTTCTTT. Translating it yields CASTEWGFGGEKEAFF.

J is TRBJ2-1 and V is TRBV15, with unresolved D. The CDR3 is 16 residues long. CDR1 is LNHNV, CDR2 YYDKDF, per germline (reference sequence). V was shortened by 1 base and J by 2 bases, with 12 bases between the two germline ends. The CDR3: CATSRAHTSPYNEQFF. DNA for the CDR3: TGTGCCACCAGCAGAGCTCATACTTCCCCCTACAATGAGCAGTTCTTC.

V and J are TRBV19 and TRBJ1-2; D not resolved. CDR1 and CDR2 from the germline V gene are LNHDA and SQIVND (reference sequence). The ends were cut back, 3 bases at V and 1 base at J, with 12 bases in the middle. The CDR3 consists of 15 residues. The CDR3 reads CASSINGEGNYGYTF. CDR3 nucleotides: TGTGCCAGTAGTATCAACGGGGAAGGTAACTATGGCTACACCTTC.

V gene TRBV19 combines with J gene TRBJ1-1; 7 nucleotides agree with TRBD1. Germline V lookup: CDR1 LNHDA, CDR2 SQIVND (reference sequence). The CDR3 extends over 14 amino acids. The V and J ends lost 4 bases and 0 bases, in that order; junction bases with no gene match: 2. CDR3 nucleotide sequence: TGTGCCAGTAGTAGGGGACAGCTGAACACTGAAGCTTTCTTT. It specifies CASSRGQLNTEAFF.